The rows below give T cell receptor beta chains drawn from one sample of a study of vaccination effects on CD4 cells after COVID-19. TCRdb's copy holds only in-frame clones and misses some; the assay was immunoSEQ multiplex PCR. Among under 20,000 clones listed, around 80% were seen once. These receptors are not linked to any known antigen. The sequences come from CD4+ T cells from PBMCs cultured with SARS-CoV-2 spike peptides, collected after COVID-19 vaccination. The source is a human donor who had a prior SARS-CoV-2 infection. The CDR3 runs from the conserved cysteine through the conserved F or W. A D gene is named only where the DNA matches it firmly. Clone size is stated in some rows and not others, as once, few, many or a class when expanded.

v_call	d_call	clone_size	j_call	cdr3_aa	cdr3_nt
TRBV5-4	TRBD1	.	TRBJ1-2	CASSLTGDYGYTF	TGTGCCAGCAGCTTGACAGGGGACTATGGCTACACCTTC
TRBV10-3	TRBD1	once	TRBJ2-6	CAISESQGTGAGANVLTF	TGTGCCATCAGTGAGTCGCAGGGGACAGGGGCTGGGGCCAACGTCCTGACTTTC
TRBV21-1	.	.	TRBJ1-5	CASSNVRTENQPQHF	TGTGCCAGCAGCAACGTAAGGACGGAAAATCAGCCCCAGCATTTT
TRBV20-1	.	few	TRBJ2-3	CSAPVGGTQYF	TGCAGTGCTCCAGTCGGGGGTACGCAGTATTTT
TRBV4-2	.	medium-sized	TRBJ2-1	CASSQELTKEQFF	TGTGCCAGCAGCCAAGAACTGACCAAGGAGCAGTTCTTC
TRBV4-3	TRBD1	.	TRBJ1-2	CASSQSPGTGTTYGYTF	TGCGCCAGCAGCCAGAGTCCCGGGACAGGGACTACCTATGGCTACACCTTC
TRBV3-1/TRBV3-2	.	few	TRBJ2-7	CASSRTGSAEQYF	TGTGCCAGCAGCCGAACAGGATCGGCGGAGCAGTACTTC
TRBV27	TRBD1	once	TRBJ1-2	CASRGLQGRRGVLYGYTF	TGTGCCAGCAGGGGGCTACAGGGGCGGCGGGGGGTACTCTATGGCTACACCTTC
TRBV7-2	TRBD2	.	TRBJ2-7	CASSPRAGDIYEQYF	TGTGCCAGCAGTCCCCGCGCGGGAGACATCTACGAGCAGTACTTC
TRBV5-1	TRBD1	.	TRBJ1-3	CASSETGVPGNTIYF	TGCGCCAGCAGCGAAACAGGGGTCCCTGGAAACACCATATATTTT
TRBV27	TRBD1	.	TRBJ2-7	CASRYRGYYEQYF	TGTGCCAGCAGATACAGGGGATACTACGAGCAGTACTTC
TRBV10-3	.	.	TRBJ2-7	CAKQPGKWRYEQYF	TGTGCCAAACAACCGGGAAAGTGGCGTTACGAGCAGTACTTC
TRBV5-4	TRBD1	few	TRBJ1-2	CASREQGLDGYTF	TGTGCCAGCAGGGAACAGGGGTTAGATGGCTACACCTTC
TRBV6-5	.	.	TRBJ1-5	CASSYDGTTNQPQHF	TGTGCCAGCAGTTACGACGGGACGACAAATCAGCCCCAGCATTTT
TRBV19	.	.	TRBJ1-2	CASTTDPPFYGYTF	TGTGCCAGTACCACGGACCCTCCCTTCTATGGCTACACCTTC
TRBV11-3	.	.	TRBJ2-3	CASSLMYSDTQYF	TGTGCCAGCAGCCTAATGTATTCAGATACGCAGTATTTT
TRBV6-5	TRBD2	.	TRBJ2-7	CASRVGGGYEQYF	TGTGCCAGCAGAGTGGGGGGGGGCTACGAGCAGTACTTC